The T cell receptor beta chain described here comes from a study of shared clonotypes between healthy human individuals. CD45RO-negative cells were positively selected for CCR7, leaving out terminally differentiated effector memory CD45RA+ cells. As regards this clone: Other DNA sequences in this specimen translate into the identical CDR3.

Only in-frame clones appear in the TCRdb table, and some are missing; sequencing was by immunoSEQ multiplex PCR. This table holds about 2 million clones, about 95% found once. The CDR3 totals 11 residues. V gave up 4 bases and J gave up 6 bases, with 6 bases separating them. Looked up from germline, CDR1 is MNHEY and CDR2 is SMNVEV (reference sequence). The rearrangement joins TRBV27 to TRBJ1-2, with D uncertain. Sequencing used naive CD8+ T cells sorted from blood. This TCR was sampled from a man between 18 and 35 years old in good health. CDR3 in amino acids: CASSSGNGYTF. CDR3 nucleotide sequence: TGTGCCAGCAGTTCCGGGAATGGCTACACCTTC.